This entry describes one T cell receptor beta chain. The germline V gene has CDR1 LGHDT and CDR2 YNNKEL (reference sequence). V was pared by 5 bases and J by 3 bases, with 11 bases between. The CDR3 length is 14 residues. The sample comes from a study of blood T cell repertoires in COVID-19. Turning to the study itself: Nucleic acid was either cDNA or gDNA, and it came from T cells, B-cell-depleted T cells, or PBMCs.

In the source study's methods: Amplification of reference gene primers provided the estimated nucleated cell counts. TCRdb's table, derived via immunoSEQ multiplex PCR, lists solely in-frame clones and lacks some. V and J calls and clone size follow that table, whereas D and trimming were derived from the DNA. Of about 55,000 clones in the sample, roughly nine tenths were seen once. The sequencing sample was made of peripheral blood. The clonotype was recovered from a man aged 35 to 55 with acute or convalescent COVID-19. The chain joins TRBV3-1 (or the pseudogene TRBV3-2) to TRBJ1-5; possible D gene TRBD1, 6 bases. CDR3 nucleotides: TGTGCCAGCAGCTCACAGGGTCACAATCAGCCCCAGCATTTT. This translates into CASSSQGHNQPQHF.